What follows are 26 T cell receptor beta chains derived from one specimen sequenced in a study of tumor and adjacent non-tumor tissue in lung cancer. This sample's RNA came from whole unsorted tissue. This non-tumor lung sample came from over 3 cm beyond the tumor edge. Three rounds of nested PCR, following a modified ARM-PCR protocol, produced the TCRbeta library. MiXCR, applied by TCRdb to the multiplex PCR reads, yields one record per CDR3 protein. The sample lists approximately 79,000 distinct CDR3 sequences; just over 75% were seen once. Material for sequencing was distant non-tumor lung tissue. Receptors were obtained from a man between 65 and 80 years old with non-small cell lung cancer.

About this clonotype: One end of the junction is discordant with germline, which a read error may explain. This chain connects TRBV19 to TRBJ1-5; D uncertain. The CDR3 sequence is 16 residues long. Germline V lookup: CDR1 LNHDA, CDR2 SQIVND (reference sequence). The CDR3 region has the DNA TGTGCCAGTAGACCCGACGGCCCCAAGGTCAATCAGTCCCAGCATTTT. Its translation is CASRPDGPKVNQSQHF.

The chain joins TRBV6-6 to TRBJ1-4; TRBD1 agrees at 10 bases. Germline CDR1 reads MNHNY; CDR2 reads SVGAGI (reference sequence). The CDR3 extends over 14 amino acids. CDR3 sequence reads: CVSTWTGGIEKLFF. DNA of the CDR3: TGTGTCAGTACTTGGACAGGGGGTATTGAAAAACTGTTTTTT.

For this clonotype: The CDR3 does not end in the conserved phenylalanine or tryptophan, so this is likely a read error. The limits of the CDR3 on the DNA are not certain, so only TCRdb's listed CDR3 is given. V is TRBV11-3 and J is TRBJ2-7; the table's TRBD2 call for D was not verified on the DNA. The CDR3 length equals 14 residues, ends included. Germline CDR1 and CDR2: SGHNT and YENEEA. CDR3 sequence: CASSSMTGAYEQYL.

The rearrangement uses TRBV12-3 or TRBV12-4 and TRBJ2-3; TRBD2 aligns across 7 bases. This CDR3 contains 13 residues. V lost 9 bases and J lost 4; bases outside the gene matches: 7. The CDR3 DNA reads TGTGCCAGAGGTTCTGGGGGGGCAGATACGCAGTATTTT. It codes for CARGSGGADTQYF.

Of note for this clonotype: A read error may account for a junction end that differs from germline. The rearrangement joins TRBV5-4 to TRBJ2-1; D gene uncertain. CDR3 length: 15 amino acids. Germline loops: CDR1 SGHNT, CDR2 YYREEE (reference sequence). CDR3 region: CAISFSSQMSNEQFF. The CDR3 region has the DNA TGTGCCATCAGCTTTTCATCACAAATGAGCAATGAGCAGTTCTTC.

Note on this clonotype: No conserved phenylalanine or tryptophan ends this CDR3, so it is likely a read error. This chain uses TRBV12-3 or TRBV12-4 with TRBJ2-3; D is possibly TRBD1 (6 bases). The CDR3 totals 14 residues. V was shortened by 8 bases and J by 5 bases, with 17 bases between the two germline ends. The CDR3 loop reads CASGQGQRRDTQYL. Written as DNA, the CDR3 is TGTGCCAGCGGCCAGGGGCAGCGCAGAGATACGCAGTATCTT.

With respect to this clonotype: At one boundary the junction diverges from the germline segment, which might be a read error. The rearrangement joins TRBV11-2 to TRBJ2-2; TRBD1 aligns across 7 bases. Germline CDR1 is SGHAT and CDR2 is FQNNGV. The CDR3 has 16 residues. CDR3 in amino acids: CASSLEGTGVVGELLF. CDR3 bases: TGTGCCAGCAGCTTAGAGGGCACAGGGGTTGTCGGGGAGCTGTTGTTC.

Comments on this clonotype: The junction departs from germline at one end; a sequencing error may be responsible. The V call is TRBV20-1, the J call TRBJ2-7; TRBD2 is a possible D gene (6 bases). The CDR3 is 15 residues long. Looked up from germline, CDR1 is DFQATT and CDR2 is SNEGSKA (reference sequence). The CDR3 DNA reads TGCAGTGTCAGAGAAGGACTGGCGGGGACCTGCGAGCAGTATTTC. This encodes CSVREGLAGTCEQYF.

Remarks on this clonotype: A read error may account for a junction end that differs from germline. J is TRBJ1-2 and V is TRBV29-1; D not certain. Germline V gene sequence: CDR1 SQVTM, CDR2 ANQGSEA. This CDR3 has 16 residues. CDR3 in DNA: TGCAGCGTTGTCCACAATCAATCCTCGGGAGAAGATGGTTACACCTTC. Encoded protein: CSVVHNQSSGEDGYTF.

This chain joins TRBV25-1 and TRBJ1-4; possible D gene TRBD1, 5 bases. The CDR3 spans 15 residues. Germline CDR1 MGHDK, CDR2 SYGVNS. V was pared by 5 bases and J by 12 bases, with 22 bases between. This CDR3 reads CASSTPGRGREELFF. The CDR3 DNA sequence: TGTGCCAGCAGTACCCCCGGGCGGGGCAGGGAAGAACTGTTTTTT.

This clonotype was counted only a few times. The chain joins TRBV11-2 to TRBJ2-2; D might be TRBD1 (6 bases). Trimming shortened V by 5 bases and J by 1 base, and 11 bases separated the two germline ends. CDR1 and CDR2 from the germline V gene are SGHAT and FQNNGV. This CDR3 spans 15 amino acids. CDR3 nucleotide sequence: TGTGCCAGCAGCATAAGACAGGTGAACACCGGGGAGCTGTTTTTT. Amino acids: CASSIRQVNTGELFF.

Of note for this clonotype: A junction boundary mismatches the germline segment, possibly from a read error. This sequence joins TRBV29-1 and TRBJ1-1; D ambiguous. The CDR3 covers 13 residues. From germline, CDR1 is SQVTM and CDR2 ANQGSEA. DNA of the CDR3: TGCAACATTGTTATCCAGATGAACACTGGAGCTTTCTTT. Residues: CNIVIQMNTGAFF.

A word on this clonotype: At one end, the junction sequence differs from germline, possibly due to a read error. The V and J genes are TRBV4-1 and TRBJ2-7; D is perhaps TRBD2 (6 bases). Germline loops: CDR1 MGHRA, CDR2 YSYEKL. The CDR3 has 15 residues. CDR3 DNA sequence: TGCGCCAGCAGCCTTGGAGGGGTGAGGAACGGCGAGCAGTATTTC. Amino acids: CASSLGGVRNGEQYF.

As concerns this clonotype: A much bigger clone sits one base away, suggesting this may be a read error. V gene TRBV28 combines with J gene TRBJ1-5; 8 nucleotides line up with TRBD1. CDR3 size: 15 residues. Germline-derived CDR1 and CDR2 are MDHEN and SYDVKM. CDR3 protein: CASSHLRTGNQPQRF. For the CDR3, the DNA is TGTGCCAGCAGTCACCTCCGGACAGGGAATCAGCCCCAGCGTTTT.

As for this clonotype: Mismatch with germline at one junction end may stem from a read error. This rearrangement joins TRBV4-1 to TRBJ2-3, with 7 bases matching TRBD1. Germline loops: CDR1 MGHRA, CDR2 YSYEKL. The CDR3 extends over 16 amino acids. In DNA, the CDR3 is TGCGTCAGCAACAAAGGAGCCAGGGGGTTCGTGGATACGCAGTATTTT. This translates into CVSNKGARGFVDTQYF.

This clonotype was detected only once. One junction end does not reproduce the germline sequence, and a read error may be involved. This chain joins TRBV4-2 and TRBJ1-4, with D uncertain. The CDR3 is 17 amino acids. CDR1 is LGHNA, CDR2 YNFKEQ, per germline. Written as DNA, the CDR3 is TGTGCCAGCAGCCAAATACCGTTGTGGGTAGCAAATGAAAGACTGTTTTTT. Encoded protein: CASSQIPLWVANERLFF.

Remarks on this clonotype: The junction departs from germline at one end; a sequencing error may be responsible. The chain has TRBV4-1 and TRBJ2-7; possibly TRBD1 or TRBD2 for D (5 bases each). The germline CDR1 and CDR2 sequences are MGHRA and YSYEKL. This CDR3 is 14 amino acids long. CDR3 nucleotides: TGCACCAGCAGCCAAGCACGGGACGGTTACGTGCAGAACTTC. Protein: CTSSQARDGYVQNF.

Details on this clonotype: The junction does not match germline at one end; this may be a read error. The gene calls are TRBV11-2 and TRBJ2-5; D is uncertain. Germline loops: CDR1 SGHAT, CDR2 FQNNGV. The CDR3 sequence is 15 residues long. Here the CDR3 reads CASSLYTTFQETQYF. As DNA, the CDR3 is TGCGCCAGCAGCTTGTATACTACATTTCAAGAGACCCAGTACTTC.

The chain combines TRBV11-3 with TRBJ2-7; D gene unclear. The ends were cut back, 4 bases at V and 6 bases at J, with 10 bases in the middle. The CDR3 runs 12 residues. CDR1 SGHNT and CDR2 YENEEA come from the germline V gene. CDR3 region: CASSYGPGEQYF. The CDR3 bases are TGTGCCAGCAGCTACGGACCCGGCGAGCAGTACTTC. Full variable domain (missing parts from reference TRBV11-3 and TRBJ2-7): EAGVVQSPRYKIIEKKQPVAFWCNPISGHNTLYWYLQNLGQGPELLIRYENEEAVDDSQLPKDRFSAERLKGVDSTLKIQPAELGDSAVYLCASSYGPGEQYFGPGTRLTVT.

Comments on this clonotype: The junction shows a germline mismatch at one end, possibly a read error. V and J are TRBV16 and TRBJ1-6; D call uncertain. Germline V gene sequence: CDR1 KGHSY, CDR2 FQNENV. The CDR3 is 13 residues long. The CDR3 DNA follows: TGTGTCAGCAGTCCAACTAAGAATTCACCCCTCCACTTT. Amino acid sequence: CVSSPTKNSPLHF.

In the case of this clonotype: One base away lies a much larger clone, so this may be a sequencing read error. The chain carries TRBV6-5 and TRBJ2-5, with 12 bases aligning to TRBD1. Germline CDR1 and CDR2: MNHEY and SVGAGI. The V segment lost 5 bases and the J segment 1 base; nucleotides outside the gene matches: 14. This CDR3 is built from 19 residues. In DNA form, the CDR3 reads TGTGCCAGCAGTCCCCTCGGGACAGGGGGCTGGCATGTCCAAGAGACCCAGTACTTC. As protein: CASSPLGTGGWHVQETQYF.

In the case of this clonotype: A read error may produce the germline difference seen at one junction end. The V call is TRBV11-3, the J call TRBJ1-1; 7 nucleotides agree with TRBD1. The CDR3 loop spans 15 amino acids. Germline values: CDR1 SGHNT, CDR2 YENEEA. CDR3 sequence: CDSSLSQGGNTEAFF. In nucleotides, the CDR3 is TGTGACAGCAGCTTAAGCCAGGGGGGAAATACTGAAGCATTCTTT. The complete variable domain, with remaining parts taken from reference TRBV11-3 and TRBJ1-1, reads EAGVVQSPRYKIIEKKQPVAFWCNPISGHNTLYWYLQNLGQGPELLIRYENEEAVDDSQLPKDRFSAERLKGVDSTLKIQPAELGDSAVYLCDSSLSQGGNTEAFFGQGTRLTVV.

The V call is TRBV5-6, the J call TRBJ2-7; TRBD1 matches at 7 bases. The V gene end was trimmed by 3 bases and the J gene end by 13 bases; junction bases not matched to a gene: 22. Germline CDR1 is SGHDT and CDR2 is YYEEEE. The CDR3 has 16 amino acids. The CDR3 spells CASSSVVRDRTYGHYF. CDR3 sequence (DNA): TGTGCCAGCAGCTCCGTTGTCCGGGACAGAACCTACGGGCACTACTTC.

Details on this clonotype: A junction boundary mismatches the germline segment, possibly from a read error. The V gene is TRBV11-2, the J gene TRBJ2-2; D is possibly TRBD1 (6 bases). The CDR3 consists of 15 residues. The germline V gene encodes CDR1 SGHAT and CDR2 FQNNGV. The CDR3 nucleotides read TGTACCAGCAGGTACAGGGACCTAGTGGCCGGTGAGCTGTTTTTT. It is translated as CTSRYRDLVAGELFF.

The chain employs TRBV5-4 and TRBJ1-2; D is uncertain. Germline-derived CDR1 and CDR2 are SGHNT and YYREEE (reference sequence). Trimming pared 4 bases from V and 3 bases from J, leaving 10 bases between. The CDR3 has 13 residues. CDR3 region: CASSDDGDYGYTF. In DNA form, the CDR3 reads TGTGCCAGCAGCGATGACGGGGACTATGGCTACACCTTC.

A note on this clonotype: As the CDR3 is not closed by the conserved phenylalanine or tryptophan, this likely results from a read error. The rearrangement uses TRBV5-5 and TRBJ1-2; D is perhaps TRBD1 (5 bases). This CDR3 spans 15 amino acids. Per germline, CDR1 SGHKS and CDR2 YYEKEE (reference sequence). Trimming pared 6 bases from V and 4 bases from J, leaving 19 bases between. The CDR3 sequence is CASNLGARDPYGYTL. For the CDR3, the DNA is TGTGCCAGCAACTTAGGGGCCCGCGACCCCTATGGCTACACCCTC.